Below are 27 T cell receptor beta chains sequenced from a single sample in a study of blood T cell repertoires in COVID-19. The protocol was immunoSEQ multiplex PCR, while the TCRdb copy is restricted to in-frame clones and leaves out a portion. The sample consists of about 120,000 clones, about four fifths of them appearing once. The sequencing input was peripheral blood. All receptors derive from a man aged 25-45 years with COVID-19, enrolled during active disease.

This clone showed up just a few times. Other DNA sequences from this sample encode an identical CDR3 as well. The chain uses TRBV7-6 and TRBJ2-7, with unresolved D. CDR3 length: 11 amino acids. V lost 5 bases and J lost 4, with 6 bases in between. The germline CDR1 and CDR2 sequences are SGHVS and FNYEAQ. CDR3 bases: TGTGCCAGCAGCCCCGGTTACGAGCAGTACTTC. It codes for CASSPGYEQYF.

The rearrangement uses TRBV6-5 and TRBJ2-1; D remains ambiguous. Germline lookup yields CDR1 MNHEY and CDR2 SVGAGI. V lost 6 bases to trimming and J lost 9 bases, with 9 bases between them. There are 11 residues in the CDR3. CDR3 coding DNA: TGTGCCAGCAGCTCCACTCGTGAGCAGTTCTTC. Protein sequence: CASSSTREQFF.

This sequence joins TRBV5-1 and TRBJ1-6; 7 bases match TRBD1. The CDR3 is 17 amino acids. Germline-derived CDR1 and CDR2 are SGHRS and YFSETQ. V dropped 0 bases and J dropped 1; count of bases not matched to a gene: 4. The CDR3 loop reads CASSLGQGRSYNSPLHF. CDR3 bases: TGCGCCAGCAGCTTGGGACAGGGAAGATCCTATAATTCACCCCTCCACTTT.

This clone was observed once. This chain connects TRBV5-4 to TRBJ2-7, with 7 bases fitting TRBD2. Trimming took 2 bases from V and 3 from J; bases not matched to a gene: 8. The CDR3 is made up of 15 amino acids. Germline V gene data show CDR1 as SGHNT and CDR2 as YYREEE (reference sequence). The CDR3 nucleotides read TGTGCCAGCAGCTTCGGGCGCGGGAGTTTCTACGAGCAGTACTTC. Its protein product is CASSFGRGSFYEQYF.

The chain couples TRBV13 to TRBJ2-3, with no clear D. V lost 5 bases and J 4 bases, leaving 10 bases between the germline ends. The CDR3 totals 13 residues. In germline, CDR1 is PRHDT, CDR2 FYEKMQ (reference sequence). Written as DNA, the CDR3 is TGTGCCAGCAGCCGAGTTCCCCCAGATACGCAGTATTTT. It yields the protein CASSRVPPDTQYF.

The J gene is TRBJ1-1, the V gene TRBV10-3, with 8 bases lining up with TRBD1. With V trimmed by 7 bases and J by 1 base, 2 bases remained unmatched. Per the germline V gene, CDR1 is ENHRY and CDR2 is SYGVKD. The CDR3 is 13 residues long. CDR3 in DNA: TGTGCCATCACCGGGACAGGGAACACTGAAGCTTTCTTT. It codes for CAITGTGNTEAFF.

The CDR3 loop is CASSIRDRVVSNTGELFF. In DNA form, the CDR3 reads TGCGCCAGCAGCATCCGGGACAGGGTGGTCTCGAACACCGGGGAGCTGTTTTTT. The rearrangement uses TRBV5-1 and TRBJ2-2; 9 positions match TRBD1. After removal of 4 bases from V and 0 bases from J, the junction contained 10 bases not matched to a gene. The CDR3 is 18 residues long. Germline V gene lookup returns CDR1 SGHRS and CDR2 YFSETQ. The full variable domain, in which reference TRBV5-1 and TRBJ2-2 provide the parts outside the CDR3, is KAGVTQTPRYLIKTRGQQVTLSCSPISGHRSVSWYQQTPGQGLQFLFEYFSETQRNKGNFPGRFSGRQFSNSRSEMNVSTLELGDSALYLCASSIRDRVVSNTGELFFGEGSRLTVL.

The rearrangement links TRBV28 to TRBJ1-2; D is unresolved. Looked up from germline, CDR1 is MDHEN and CDR2 is SYDVKM. V lost 1 base and J 8 bases, leaving 5 bases between the germline ends. The CDR3 consists of 11 residues. CDR3 amino acids: CASSLLEGYTF. DNA for the CDR3: TGTGCCAGCAGTTTATTGGAGGGCTACACCTTC.

The chain employs TRBV4-2 and TRBJ2-1; maybe TRBD2 (5 bases). V lost 2 bases and J lost 3, with 11 bases in between. The germline V gene has CDR1 LGHNA and CDR2 YNFKEQ. The CDR3 loop spans 15 amino acids. The CDR3 region is CASSQRTGDYNEQFF. For the CDR3, the DNA is TGTGCCAGCAGCCAACGGACTGGGGACTACAATGAGCAGTTCTTC.

The V gene is TRBV9, the J gene TRBJ1-1; D gene uncertain. V dropped 2 bases and J dropped 4 bases, with 12 bases sitting between them. This CDR3 comprises 14 residues. Germline V CDR1 and CDR2: SGDLS, YYNGEE. The CDR3 here is CASSVGPLGTEAFF. Written as DNA, the CDR3 is TGTGCCAGCAGCGTTGGGCCCTTAGGCACTGAAGCTTTCTTT. Drawing the rest from reference TRBV9 and TRBJ1-1, the complete variable domain is DSGVTQTPKHLITATGQRVTLRCSPRSGDLSVYWYQQSLDQGLQFLIQYYNGEERAKGNILERFSAQQFPDLHSELNLSSLELGDSALYFCASSVGPLGTEAFFGQGTRLTVV.

This clone was recorded once. The chain employs TRBV19 and TRBJ2-1, with TRBD2 as a possible D gene (5 bases). With 4 bases removed from V and 3 bases from J, the gap between germline ends came to 13 bases. The V gene's germline CDR1 is LNHDA and CDR2 SQIVND (reference sequence). The CDR3 runs to 15 residues. The CDR3 spells CASSRAGHGYNEQFF. The CDR3 DNA follows: TGTGCCAGTAGTAGGGCGGGTCACGGCTACAATGAGCAGTTCTTC.

CDR3 sequence: CASNGADGTNYGYTF. Written as DNA, the CDR3 is TGTGCCAGCAACGGTGCGGACGGGACTAACTATGGCTACACCTTC. The chain joins TRBV28 to TRBJ1-2; D gene uncertain. V shed 7 bases and J shed 0 bases, with 15 bases lying between them. The CDR3 covers 15 residues. Germline CDR1 is MDHEN and CDR2 is SYDVKM.

The chain employs TRBV2 and TRBJ2-5; a weak D match, TRBD2 (5 bases). The length of the CDR3 is 14 residues. The germline V gene has CDR1 SNHLY and CDR2 FYNNEI. The V end was cut by 3 bases, the J end by 5 bases, with 13 bases between. The chain's CDR3 is CASSDDPSGETQYF. The CDR3 bases are TGTGCCAGCAGTGATGACCCCTCGGGGGAGACCCAGTACTTC. The variable domain in full, with the rest retrieved from reference TRBV2 and TRBJ2-5, is EPEVTQTPSHQVTQMGQEVILRCVPISNHLYFYWYRQILGQKVEFLVSFYNNEISEKSEIFDDQFSVERPDGSNFTLKIRSTKLEDSAMYFCASSDDPSGETQYFGPGTRLLVL.

The chain has TRBV18 and TRBJ2-7, with D maybe TRBD1 (8 bases). Trimming took 5 bases from V and 1 from J, leaving 15 bases between them. The CDR3 runs 15 residues. CDR1 and CDR2 (germline): KGHSH, LQKENI. CDR3 DNA sequence: TGTGCCAGCTCAACGGACAGGGAGGGGTCCTACGAGCAGTACTTC. Its translation: CASSTDREGSYEQYF. Combining the CDR3 with reference TRBV18 and TRBJ2-7 gives the whole variable domain NAGVMQNPRHLVRRRGQEARLRCSPMKGHSHVYWYRQLPEEGLKFMVYLQKENIIDESGMPKERFSAEFPKEGPSILRIQQVVRGDSAAYFCASSTDREGSYEQYFGPGTRLTVT.

The chain recombines TRBV6-1 with TRBJ2-1; the match to TRBD2 covers 7 bases. V lost 1 base and J lost 8; bases outside the gene matches: 14. The CDR3 runs to 17 residues. The V gene's germline CDR1 is MNHNS and CDR2 SASEGT. CDR3 nucleotide sequence: TGTGCCAGCAGTGAAGAAGGGGCGGGGAGGGGAGGATATGAGCAGTTCTTC. Translation: CASSEEGAGRGGYEQFF.

V is TRBV15 and J is TRBJ1-2; D may be TRBD1 (6 bases). CDR1 and CDR2 from the germline V gene are LNHNV and YYDKDF (reference sequence). V lost 1 base and J 4 bases, leaving 13 bases between the germline ends. The CDR3 runs to 15 residues. The CDR3 loop is CATSRAPAGAYGYTF. The CDR3 DNA sequence: TGTGCCACCAGCAGAGCCCCCGCAGGGGCCTATGGCTACACCTTC.

This sequence joins TRBV28 and TRBJ2-7; TRBD1 matches 8 bases. The CDR3 runs to 14 residues. V gave up 4 bases and J gave up 2 bases; unmatched junction bases: 4. Germline V gene sequence: CDR1 MDHEN, CDR2 SYDVKM. CDR3 region: CASSSGQVPYEQYF. CDR3 nucleotide sequence: TGTGCCAGCAGTTCGGGACAGGTGCCCTACGAGCAGTACTTC.

CDR3 region: CASSGGMDYEQYF. The CDR3 DNA sequence: TGTGCCAGCAGCGGCGGAATGGACTACGAGCAGTACTTC. The gene calls are TRBV6-5 and TRBJ2-7; D is unclear. Per germline, CDR1 MNHEY and CDR2 SVGAGI. With 6 bases removed from V and 3 bases from J, the gap between germline ends came to 12 bases. This CDR3 has 13 amino acids.

The CDR3 loop reads CASGQGYEQFF. The CDR3, as DNA: TGTGCCAGCGGGCAGGGGTATGAGCAGTTCTTC. The V and J genes are TRBV28 and TRBJ2-1; tentatively, D is TRBD1 (6 bases). This CDR3 spans 11 amino acids. V was shortened by 8 bases and J by 8 bases, with 10 bases between the two germline ends. Germline V gene data show CDR1 as MDHEN and CDR2 as SYDVKM.

The CDR3 loop is CASSSGQGIYSPLHF. DNA for the CDR3: TGTGCCAGCAGCTCCGGACAGGGAATTTATTCACCCCTCCACTTT. The chain recombines TRBV11-2 with TRBJ1-6; 8 nucleotides line up with TRBD1. Germline V gene data show CDR1 as SGHAT and CDR2 as FQNNGV. V was pared by 4 bases and J by 8 bases, with 7 bases of the junction left unmatched. The CDR3 has 15 residues.

V is TRBV4-1 and J is TRBJ1-2, with D possibly being TRBD1 (5 bases). CDR1 is MGHRA and CDR2 is YSYEKL in the germline V gene. CDR3 length: 17 amino acids. V lost 3 bases and J 1 base, leaving 18 bases between the germline ends. The CDR3 loop reads CASSHLLRQFDNYGYTF. CDR3 in DNA: TGCGCCAGCAGCCATCTTCTTAGACAGTTCGATAACTATGGCTACACCTTC.

The chain is built from TRBV4-1 and TRBJ1-5, with TRBD1 identical over 7 bases. Germline V lookup: CDR1 MGHRA, CDR2 YSYEKL. Trimming took 1 base from V and 3 from J; bases not matched to a gene: 3. This CDR3 is built from 15 residues. The CDR3 DNA follows: TGCGCCAGCAGCCAAGGGACAGGAGTCAATCAGCCCCAGCATTTT. Its protein product is CASSQGTGVNQPQHF.

The chain employs TRBV28 and TRBJ2-5; 7 bases are a match to TRBD2. CDR3 size: 14 residues. Germline loops: CDR1 MDHEN, CDR2 SYDVKM. J gave up 5 bases and V 8 bases, and 11 bases lay outside the gene matches. The CDR3 nucleotides read TGTGCCAGCGCTTCGGGCGGGGGAGGGGAGACCCAGTACTTC. Residues: CASASGGGGETQYF.

The chain carries TRBV11-2 and TRBJ2-2; 11 nucleotides match TRBD1. CDR1 and CDR2 from the germline V gene are SGHAT and FQNNGV. The V and J ends lost 5 bases and 6 bases, in that order; junction bases with no gene match: 5. The CDR3 contains 15 residues. CDR3 sequence (DNA): TGTGCCAGCAGCCCCTGGGACAGGGGGGCCGGGGAGCTGTTTTTT. Protein sequence: CASSPWDRGAGELFF.

This chain connects TRBV9 to TRBJ2-3; D uncertain. The CDR3 spans 14 residues. V was pared by 4 bases and J by 0 bases, with 9 bases between. The germline CDR1 and CDR2 sequences are SGDLS and YYNGEE. CDR3 protein: CASSTRTSTDTQYF. CDR3 nucleotides: TGTGCCAGCAGCACTCGAACTAGCACAGATACGCAGTATTTT.

This chain joins TRBV6-2 or TRBV6-3 and TRBJ1-1, with a weak D call TRBD1 (6 bases). Germline loops: CDR1 MNHEY, CDR2 SVGEGT. V was shortened by 5 bases and J by 0 bases, with 22 bases between the two germline ends. This CDR3 has 18 residues. As DNA, the CDR3 is TGTGCCAGCAGTATACGCCGGGACATCAGTTTCATGAACACTGAAGCTTTCTTT. Translated: CASSIRRDISFMNTEAFF.

The rearrangement joins TRBV11-2 to TRBJ1-5, with D possibly TRBD1 on 6 matching bases. V was cut by 3 bases and J by 6 bases, with 15 bases left in between. CDR3 length: 15 amino acids. CDR1 is SGHAT, CDR2 FQNNGV, per germline. CDR3 in amino acids: CASSLDSLPGQPQHF. The CDR3 DNA follows: TGTGCCAGCAGCTTGGACAGCCTCCCCGGTCAGCCCCAGCATTTT.